The clone carrying this TCR beta chain was seen just once. The sample is drawn from a study of blood T cells in healthy people across ages. With a J-beta primer mix and a sample-barcoded 5' primer, a second PCR ran about 7 to 12 cycles. MiXCR, applied by TCRdb to the 5' RACE reads, yields one record per CDR3 protein. The data hold 780,000 or so distinct CDR3 sequences, with approximately 53% observed a single time. Germline CDR1 is SGHTA and CDR2 is FQGTGA. The CDR3 runs to 15 residues. V was shortened by 2 bases and J by 3 bases, with 13 bases between the two germline ends. The sequence came from a man aged 35 to 55 in good health. The sample consisted of blood. The rearrangement joins TRBV7-3 to TRBJ2-5; perhaps TRBD2 as D (6 bases). The CDR3 coding sequence is TGTGCCAGCAGCTTAGATCCTAGGAGGGAAGAGACCCAGTACTTC. Amino acids: CASSLDPRREETQYF.